The rows below give T cell receptor beta chains drawn from one sample of a study of T cell responses to AZD1222 COVID-19 vaccine. Sequencing used immunoSEQ multiplex PCR; TCRdb keeps in-frame clones, though not all of them. Found here are around 110,000 clones, 75% to 95% of them singletons; the top ten hold roughly 6%. The sample consisted of peripheral blood, taken 28 days after the second AZD1222 dose. Every receptor here comes from an adult who received the AZD1222 COVID-19 vaccine. Each CDR3 is given with its conserved first and last residue. A D gene is named only where the DNA matches it firmly. Clone sizes are given selectively: once, few, many, or a class where the clone is expanded.

.	TRBV6-5	.	TRBJ1-2	CASSSPNGYTF	TGTGCCAGCAGTTCCCCTAATGGCTACACCTTC
.	TRBV6-2/TRBV6-3	.	TRBJ2-1	CASSYKRNEQFF	TGTGCCAGCAGTTACAAGCGGAATGAGCAGTTCTTC
.	TRBV6-5	.	TRBJ2-7	CASSYGATWGEQYF	TGTGCCAGCAGTTACGGGGCTACTTGGGGGGAGCAGTACTTC
.	TRBV18	.	TRBJ1-2	CASSGDANYGYTF	TGTGCCAGCTCAGGGGACGCTAACTATGGCTACACCTTC
.	TRBV12-3/TRBV12-4	.	TRBJ2-7	CASSFDSSYEQYF	TGTGCCAGCAGTTTTGACAGTTCCTACGAGCAGTACTTC
.	TRBV5-1	.	TRBJ1-1	CASSLGTLNTEAFF	TGCGCCAGCAGCTTGGGGACATTGAACACTGAAGCTTTCTTT
.	TRBV4-1	once	TRBJ1-5	CASSQVIGYSNQPQHF	TGCGCCAGCAGCCAAGTAATAGGCTATAGCAATCAGCCCCAGCATTTT
.	TRBV10-3	once	TRBJ1-1	CAIQTVGGEAFF	TGTGCCATCCAGACGGTGGGGGGTGAAGCTTTCTTT
.	TRBV7-9	.	TRBJ1-2	CASSSDRFYGYTF	TGTGCCAGCAGTAGTGACAGGTTCTATGGCTACACCTTC
.	TRBV9	.	TRBJ1-2	CASTQGRGWNGYTF	TGTGCCAGCACCCAAGGGAGGGGCTGGAATGGCTACACCTTC
TRBD2	TRBV6-5	.	TRBJ2-3	CASRAGGGGDTQYF	TGTGCCAGCAGGGCTGGCGGGGGAGGAGATACGCAGTATTTT
.	TRBV18	once	TRBJ2-2	CATLTPVTGELFF	TGTGCCACCCTGACACCGGTCACCGGGGAGCTGTTTTTT
.	TRBV5-5	.	TRBJ2-2	CASSLVGRGRTGELFF	TGTGCCAGCAGCTTGGTGGGCAGGGGTCGCACCGGGGAGCTGTTTTTT
TRBD2	TRBV7-2	.	TRBJ2-1	CASSFLLGTSGSSYNEQFF	TGTGCCAGCAGCTTCCTTCTTGGGACTAGCGGGAGTTCCTACAATGAGCAGTTCTTC
TRBD1	TRBV30	.	TRBJ1-1	CASDRGLMNTEAFF	TGTGCCAGTGACAGGGGGCTAATGAACACTGAAGCTTTCTTT
.	TRBV7-2	.	TRBJ2-5	CASSLDGGGGTQYF	TGTGCCAGCAGCTTAGATGGGGGCGGAGGGACCCAGTACTTC
TRBD1	TRBV7-9	.	TRBJ2-5	CASSLVDRGREETQYF	TGTGCCAGCAGCTTAGTGGACAGGGGGCGTGAAGAGACCCAGTACTTC